Each of the 20 T cell receptor beta chains below was sequenced from the same sample in a study of blood T cell repertoires in COVID-19. Some clones are missing from TCRdb's copy, which holds only in-frame ones; the method was immunoSEQ multiplex PCR. The data hold 180,000 or so clones, with about 75% observed a single time. The sequencing input was peripheral blood. The receptors were sampled from a woman between 50 and 59 years old with active or convalescent COVID-19.

The genes are TRBV4-1 and TRBJ2-3; 9 bases line up with TRBD2. Looked up from germline, CDR1 is MGHRA and CDR2 is YSYEKL. CDR3 length: 17 amino acids. Trimming at V came to 0 bases and at J to 5 bases, leaving 9 bases not matched to a gene. The CDR3 loop is CASSQDRAGGVRDTQYF. The CDR3 bases are TGCGCCAGCAGCCAAGATCGAGCGGGGGGAGTGAGAGATACGCAGTATTTT.

The J gene is TRBJ1-1, the V gene TRBV10-1, with D tentatively TRBD1 (5 bases). Germline V gene data show CDR1 as WNHNN and CDR2 as SYGVQD (reference sequence). The CDR3 runs 16 residues. V lost 0 bases, J lost 7 bases, and 18 bases lay in between. The CDR3 DNA follows: TGCGCCAGCAGTGAGTCCGGGGGTGCGGGGGTAAATGAAGCTTTCTTT. Its translation is CASSESGGAGVNEAFF.

The rearrangement joins TRBV29-1 to TRBJ1-1; no clear D. CDR3 length equals 14 residues. Germline CDR1 SQVTM, CDR2 ANQGSEA. The V gene lost 5 bases and the J gene lost 1 base, with 14 bases spanning the gap. The CDR3 is CSVRTSAANTEAFF. The CDR3 DNA sequence: TGCAGCGTTAGAACGTCGGCGGCGAACACTGAAGCTTTCTTT.

This chain uses TRBV6-1 with TRBJ1-6; D is perhaps TRBD1 (6 bases). This CDR3 contains 12 residues. In germline, CDR1 is MNHNS, CDR2 SASEGT. V was trimmed by 7 bases and J by 7 bases, leaving 8 bases between them. CDR3 bases: TGTGCCAGCACGACAGGAAATTCACCCCTCCACTTT. Its translation: CASTTGNSPLHF.

The V and J genes are TRBV5-1 and TRBJ2-3; TRBD1 is a possible D gene (5 bases). The CDR3 covers 14 residues. Germline V lookup: CDR1 SGHRS, CDR2 YFSETQ. Trimming shortened V by 4 bases and J by 2 bases, and 11 bases separated the two germline ends. CDR3 protein: CASSGVRDTDTQYF. The DNA for the CDR3 is TGCGCCAGCAGCGGGGTCAGGGACACAGATACGCAGTATTTT.

The chain combines TRBV21-1 with TRBJ2-2; the table's D call TRBD2 went unverified against the DNA. TRBV21-1 is assigned pseudogene status. There are 15 residues in the CDR3. The CDR3, as DNA: TGTGCCAGCAGCGCGGGAGGGCCGAACACCGGGGAGCTGTTTTTT. Translating it yields CASSAGGPNTGELFF.

The chain couples TRBV20-1 to TRBJ1-1; 7 bases are shared with TRBD1. This CDR3 comprises 14 residues. Germline V gene lookup returns CDR1 DFQATT and CDR2 SNEGSKA (reference sequence). J gave up 1 base and V 3 bases, and 5 bases lay outside the gene matches. This chain's CDR3 is CSASKGAGNTEAFF. In DNA form, the CDR3 reads TGCAGTGCTAGTAAGGGGGCTGGGAACACTGAAGCTTTCTTT.

The V gene is TRBV18, the J gene TRBJ1-1, with 10 positions matching TRBD1. Germline CDR1 and CDR2: KGHSH and LQKENI. Trimming at V came to 1 base and at J to 10 bases, leaving 9 bases not matched to a gene. The CDR3 runs 15 residues. CDR3 in DNA: TGTGCCAGCTCACCACTTCCGGACAGGGGGTACGGAGCTTTCTTT. This gives the protein CASSPLPDRGYGAFF. Full variable domain (rest looked up from reference TRBV18 and TRBJ1-1): NAGVMQNPRHLVRRRGQEARLRCSPMKGHSHVYWYRQLPEEGLKFMVYLQKENIIDESGMPKERFSAEFPKEGPSILRIQQVVRGDSAAYFCASSPLPDRGYGAFFGQGTRLTVV.

The genes are TRBV19 and TRBJ2-1; D is undetermined. Germline V CDR1 and CDR2: LNHDA, SQIVND (reference sequence). The CDR3 contains 15 residues. The V gene lost 1 base and the J gene lost 1 base, with 8 bases spanning the gap. This CDR3 is CASSIGHSSYNEQFF. CDR3 DNA sequence: TGTGCCAGTAGTATAGGGCATTCGTCCTACAATGAGCAGTTCTTC. Drawing the rest from reference TRBV19 and TRBJ2-1, the complete variable domain is DGGITQSPKYLFRKEGQNVTLSCEQNLNHDAMYWYRQDPGQGLRLIYYSQIVNDFQKGDIAEGYSVSREKKESFPLTVTSAQKNPTAFYLCASSIGHSSYNEQFFGPGTRLTVL.

This rearrangement joins TRBV24-1 to TRBJ2-2, with TRBD2 matching 9 bases. The CDR3 runs to 19 residues. With V trimmed by 0 bases and J by 0 bases, 7 bases remained unmatched. In germline, CDR1 is KGHDR, CDR2 SFDVKD. CDR3 region: CATSDLKRAGGPNTGELFF. The CDR3 nucleotides are TGTGCCACCAGTGATTTGAAAAGGGCGGGAGGGCCGAACACCGGGGAGCTGTTTTTT.

This clone was recorded many times. The genes are TRBV2 and TRBJ2-5, with 7 bases identical to TRBD2. The trim removed 5 bases at V and 3 bases at J, leaving 9 bases unmatched. CDR1 and CDR2 from the germline V gene are SNHLY and FYNNEI. This CDR3 spans 15 amino acids. CDR3 sequence: CASSRNTGREETQYF. CDR3 sequence (DNA): TGTGCCAGCAGTCGCAACACTGGGAGGGAAGAGACCCAGTACTTC.

The chain uses TRBV7-9 and TRBJ1-2, with a tentative D call TRBD1 (6 bases). Trimming left V 5 bases short and J 8 bases short, with 12 bases between. The CDR3 length is 12 residues. Germline V gene sequence: CDR1 SEHNR, CDR2 FQNEAQ (reference sequence). CDR3 amino acids: CASSQDRRGYTF. The CDR3 DNA reads as TGTGCCAGCAGCCAGGACAGAAGGGGCTACACCTTC. Complete variable domain (other parts from reference TRBV7-9 and TRBJ1-2): DTGVSQNPRHKITKRGQNVTFRCDPISEHNRLYWYRQTLGQGPEFLTYFQNEAQLEKSRLLSDRFSAERPKGSFSTLEIQRTEQGDSAMYLCASSQDRRGYTFGSGTRLTVV.

The chain links TRBV7-8 to TRBJ2-5, with 11 nucleotides matching TRBD2. The V segment lost 5 bases and the J segment 5 bases; nucleotides outside the gene matches: 16. Germline-derived CDR1 and CDR2 are SGHVS and FQNEAQ. The CDR3 runs 18 residues. CDR3 sequence reads: CASSPTSVAGGSGETQYF. The CDR3 DNA is TGTGCCAGCAGCCCAACGTCGGTAGCGGGAGGGTCGGGGGAGACCCAGTACTTC.

The gene calls are TRBV7-9 and TRBJ2-3; 7 nucleotides match TRBD2. The CDR3 loop spans 15 amino acids. Trimming took 3 bases from V and 0 from J; bases not matched to a gene: 3. Looked up from germline, CDR1 is SEHNR and CDR2 is FQNEAQ (reference sequence). CDR3 DNA sequence: TGTGCCAGCAGCTTCCGAGCGGGGAGCACAGATACGCAGTATTTT. It encodes CASSFRAGSTDTQYF.

This chain uses TRBV10-3 with TRBJ1-3; no clear D. Germline CDR1 reads ENHRY; CDR2 reads SYGVKD. Trimming left V 6 bases short and J 3 bases short, with 12 bases between. The CDR3 contains 14 residues. The CDR3 sequence is CAIRMEGGGNTIYF. The CDR3 DNA is TGTGCCATCAGAATGGAGGGAGGTGGAAACACCATATATTTT.

The chain combines TRBV19 with TRBJ1-5; a possible D gene is TRBD1 (6 bases). Deletions cut 10 bases from V and 4 bases from J, with 14 bases between. The CDR3 totals 13 residues. Per germline, CDR1 LNHDA and CDR2 SQIVND (reference sequence). CDR3: CATSGQPNQPQHF. CDR3 DNA sequence: TGTGCCACGAGCGGACAGCCAAATCAGCCCCAGCATTTT.

This clone was counted many times. Here the CDR3 reads CASSSPDRGYEQYF. DNA for the CDR3: TGTGCCAGCAGTTCCCCCGACAGGGGCTACGAGCAGTACTTC. This chain connects TRBV27 to TRBJ2-7, with TRBD1 matching over 8 bases. Germline CDR1 is MNHEY and CDR2 is SMNVEV (reference sequence). The CDR3 is 14 amino acids. After removal of 4 bases from V and 3 bases from J, the junction contained 5 bases not matched to a gene.

The chain is built from TRBV19 and TRBJ2-7; maybe TRBD1 (5 bases). The length of the CDR3 is 14 residues. Trimming removed 3 bases from V and 3 bases from J, with 12 bases in between. Per the germline V gene, CDR1 is LNHDA and CDR2 is SQIVND (reference sequence). The CDR3, as DNA: TGTGCCAGTAGTATTAGGGCAGGGCTCTACGAGCAGTACTTC. Amino acids: CASSIRAGLYEQYF.

V and J are TRBV18 and TRBJ1-3, with 8 positions matching TRBD1. Germline CDR1 KGHSH, CDR2 LQKENI. The length of the CDR3 is 18 residues. Losses at the gene ends were 6 bases for V and 0 bases for J; bases not matched to a gene: 13. For the CDR3, the DNA is TGTGCCAGCTCGGACAGGGTAGTTCCCAATCACTCTGGAAACACCATATATTTT. Its protein product is CASSDRVVPNHSGNTIYF.

The rearrangement links TRBV28 to TRBJ1-1; weak D call: TRBD1 (5 bases). Germline CDR1 reads MDHEN; CDR2 reads SYDVKM. This CDR3 is built from 16 residues. Trimming took 5 bases from V and 6 from J, leaving 22 bases between them. CDR3 coding DNA: TGTGCCAGCAGTAACCCGAATGAGCAGGGTATACCTGAAGCTTTCTTT. Translation: CASSNPNEQGIPEAFF. Full variable domain (rest looked up from reference TRBV28 and TRBJ1-1): DVKVTQSSRYLVKRTGEKVFLECVQDMDHENMFWYRQDPGLGLRLIYFSYDVKMKEKGDIPEGYSVSREKKERFSLILESASTNQTSMYLCASSNPNEQGIPEAFFGQGTRLTVV.